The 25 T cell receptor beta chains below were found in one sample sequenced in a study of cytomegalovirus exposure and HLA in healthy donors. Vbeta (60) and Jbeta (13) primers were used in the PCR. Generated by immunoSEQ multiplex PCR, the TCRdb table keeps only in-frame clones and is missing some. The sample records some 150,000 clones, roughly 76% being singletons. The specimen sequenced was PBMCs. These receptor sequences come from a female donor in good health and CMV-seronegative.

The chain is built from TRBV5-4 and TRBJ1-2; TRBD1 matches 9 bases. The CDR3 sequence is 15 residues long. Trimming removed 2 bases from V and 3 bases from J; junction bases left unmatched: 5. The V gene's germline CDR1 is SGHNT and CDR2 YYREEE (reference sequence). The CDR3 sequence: CASSFPGQGDYGYTF. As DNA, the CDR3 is TGTGCCAGCAGCTTTCCGGGACAGGGTGACTATGGCTACACCTTC.

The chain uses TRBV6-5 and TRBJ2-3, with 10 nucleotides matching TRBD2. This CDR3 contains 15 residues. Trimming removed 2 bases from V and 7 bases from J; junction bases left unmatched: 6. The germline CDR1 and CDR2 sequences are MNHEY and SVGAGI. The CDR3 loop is CASSYRPSGSYTQYF. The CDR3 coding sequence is TGTGCCAGCAGTTACAGGCCTAGCGGGAGTTATACGCAGTATTTT.

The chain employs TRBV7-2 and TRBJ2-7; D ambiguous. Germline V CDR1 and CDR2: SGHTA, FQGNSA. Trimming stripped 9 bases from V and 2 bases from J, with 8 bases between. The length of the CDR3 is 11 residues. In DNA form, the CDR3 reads TGTGCCAGTACATCCGCCTACGAGCAGTACTTC. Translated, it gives CASTSAYEQYF.

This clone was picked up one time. The CDR3 DNA sequence: TGTGCCAGCAGCTCCCCAGACAGGGTGGGGTCCTCTGGGGCCAACGTCCTGACTTTC. It is translated as CASSSPDRVGSSGANVLTF. This chain uses TRBV7-9 with TRBJ2-6, with 7 bases lining up with TRBD1. The V gene end was trimmed by 4 bases and the J gene end by 0 bases; junction bases not matched to a gene: 12. Germline-derived CDR1 and CDR2 are SEHNR and FQNEAQ (reference sequence). This CDR3 is 19 amino acids long.

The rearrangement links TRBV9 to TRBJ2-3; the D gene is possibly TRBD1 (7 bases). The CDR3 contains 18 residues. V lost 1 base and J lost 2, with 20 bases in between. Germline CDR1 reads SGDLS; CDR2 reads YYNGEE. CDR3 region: CASSVPERGTVITDTQYF. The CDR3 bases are TGTGCCAGCAGCGTACCGGAACGGGGGACAGTAATCACAGATACGCAGTATTTT.

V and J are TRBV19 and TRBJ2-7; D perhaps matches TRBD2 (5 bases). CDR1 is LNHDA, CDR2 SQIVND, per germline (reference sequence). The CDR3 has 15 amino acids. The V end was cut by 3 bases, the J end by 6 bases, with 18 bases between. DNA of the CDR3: TGTGCCAGTAGTATGTGGGGAACGAGGGAGTCCGAGCAGTACTTC. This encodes CASSMWGTRESEQYF.

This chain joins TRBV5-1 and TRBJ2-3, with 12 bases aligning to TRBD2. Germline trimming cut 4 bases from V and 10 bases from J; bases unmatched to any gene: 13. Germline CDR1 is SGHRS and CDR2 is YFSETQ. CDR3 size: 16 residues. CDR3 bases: TGCGCCAGCAGCGGCAAGACTAGCGGGAGTCAACCTCCGCAGTATTTT. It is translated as CASSGKTSGSQPPQYF.

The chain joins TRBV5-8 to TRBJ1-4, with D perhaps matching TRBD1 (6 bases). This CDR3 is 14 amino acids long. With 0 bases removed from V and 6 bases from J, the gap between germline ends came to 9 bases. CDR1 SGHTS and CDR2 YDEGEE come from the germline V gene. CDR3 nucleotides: TGTGCCAGCAGCTTGGGGCAGGGGTATGAAAAACTGTTTTTT. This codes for CASSLGQGYEKLFF. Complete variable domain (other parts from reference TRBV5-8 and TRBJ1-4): EAGVTQSPTHLIKTRGQQATLRCSPISGHTSVYWYQQALGLGLQFLLWYDEGEERNRGNFPPRFSGRQFPNYSSELNVNALELEDSALYLCASSLGQGYEKLFFGSGTQLSVL.

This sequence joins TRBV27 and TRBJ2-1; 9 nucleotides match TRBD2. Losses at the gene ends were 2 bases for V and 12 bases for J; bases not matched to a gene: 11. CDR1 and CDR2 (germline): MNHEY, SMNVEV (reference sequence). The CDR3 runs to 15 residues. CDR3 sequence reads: CASSLEAGGMEGQFF. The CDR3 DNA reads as TGTGCCAGCAGTTTAGAAGCGGGAGGCATGGAGGGGCAGTTCTTC.

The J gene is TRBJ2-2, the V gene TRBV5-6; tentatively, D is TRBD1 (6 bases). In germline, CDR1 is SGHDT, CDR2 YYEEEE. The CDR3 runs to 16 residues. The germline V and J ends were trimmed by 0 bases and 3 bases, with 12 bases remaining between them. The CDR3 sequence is CASSLDRAPYTGELFF. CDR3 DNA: TGTGCCAGCAGCTTGGACAGGGCCCCTTACACCGGGGAGCTGTTTTTT.

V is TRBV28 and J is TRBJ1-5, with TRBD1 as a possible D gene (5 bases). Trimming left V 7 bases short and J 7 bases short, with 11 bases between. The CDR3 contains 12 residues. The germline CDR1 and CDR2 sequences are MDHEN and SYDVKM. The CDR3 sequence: CASTSGYQPQHF. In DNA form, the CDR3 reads TGTGCCAGCACCTCAGGGTACCAGCCCCAGCATTTT.

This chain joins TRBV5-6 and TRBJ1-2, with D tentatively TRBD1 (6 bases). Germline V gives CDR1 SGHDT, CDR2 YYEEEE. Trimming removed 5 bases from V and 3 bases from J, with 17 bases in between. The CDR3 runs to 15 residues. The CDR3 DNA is TGTGCCAGCAGTACAGGGATAGGTAGCTACTATGGCTACACCTTC. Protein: CASSTGIGSYYGYTF.

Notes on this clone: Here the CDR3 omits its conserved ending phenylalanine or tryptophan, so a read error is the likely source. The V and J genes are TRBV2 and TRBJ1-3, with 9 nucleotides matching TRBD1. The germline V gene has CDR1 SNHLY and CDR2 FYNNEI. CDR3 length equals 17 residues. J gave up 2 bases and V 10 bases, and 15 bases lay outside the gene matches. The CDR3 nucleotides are TGTGCCACCTGCCCGGGACAGGGTATTGTAACTGGAAACACCATATATGTT. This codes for CATCPGQGIVTGNTIYV.

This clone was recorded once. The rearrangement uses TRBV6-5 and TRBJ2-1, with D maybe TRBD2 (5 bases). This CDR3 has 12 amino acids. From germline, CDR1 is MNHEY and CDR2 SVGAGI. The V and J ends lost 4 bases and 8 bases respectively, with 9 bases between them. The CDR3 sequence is CASSSPSYEQFF. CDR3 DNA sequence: TGTGCCAGCAGTTCCCCTAGCTATGAGCAGTTCTTC.

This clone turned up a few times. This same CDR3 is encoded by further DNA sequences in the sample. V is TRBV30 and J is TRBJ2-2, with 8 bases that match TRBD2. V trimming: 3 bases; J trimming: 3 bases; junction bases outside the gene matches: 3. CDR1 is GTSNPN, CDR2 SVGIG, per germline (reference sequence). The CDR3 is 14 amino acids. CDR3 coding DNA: TGTGCCTGGAGAGCGGGAGCTTACACCGGGGAGCTGTTTTTT. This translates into CAWRAGAYTGELFF. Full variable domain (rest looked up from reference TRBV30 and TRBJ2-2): SQTIHQWPATLVQPVGSPLSLECTVEGTSNPNLYWYRQAAGRGLQLLFYSVGIGQISSEVPQNLSASRPQDRQFILSSKKLLLSDSGFYLCAWRAGAYTGELFFGEGSRLTVL.

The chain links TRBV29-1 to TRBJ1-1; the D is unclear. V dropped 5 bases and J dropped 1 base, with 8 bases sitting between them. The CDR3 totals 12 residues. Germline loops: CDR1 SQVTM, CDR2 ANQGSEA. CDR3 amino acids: CSVKTGNTEAFF. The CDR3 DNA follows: TGCAGCGTTAAGACGGGGAACACTGAAGCTTTCTTT.

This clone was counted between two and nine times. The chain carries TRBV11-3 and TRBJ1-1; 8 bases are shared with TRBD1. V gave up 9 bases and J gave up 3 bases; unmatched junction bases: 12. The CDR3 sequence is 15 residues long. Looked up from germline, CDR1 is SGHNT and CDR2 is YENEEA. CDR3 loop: CASRTTGGRDTEAFF. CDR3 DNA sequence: TGTGCCAGTCGCACCACAGGGGGGAGAGACACTGAAGCTTTCTTT. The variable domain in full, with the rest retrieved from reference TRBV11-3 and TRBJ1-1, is EAGVVQSPRYKIIEKKQPVAFWCNPISGHNTLYWYLQNLGQGPELLIRYENEEAVDDSQLPKDRFSAERLKGVDSTLKIQPAELGDSAVYLCASRTTGGRDTEAFFGQGTRLTVV.

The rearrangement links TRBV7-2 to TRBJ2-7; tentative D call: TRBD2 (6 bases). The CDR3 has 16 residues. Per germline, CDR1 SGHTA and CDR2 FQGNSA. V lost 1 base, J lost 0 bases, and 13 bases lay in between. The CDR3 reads CASSLDAGTGSYEQYF. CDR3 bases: TGTGCCAGCAGCTTAGACGCCGGGACTGGCTCCTACGAGCAGTACTTC.

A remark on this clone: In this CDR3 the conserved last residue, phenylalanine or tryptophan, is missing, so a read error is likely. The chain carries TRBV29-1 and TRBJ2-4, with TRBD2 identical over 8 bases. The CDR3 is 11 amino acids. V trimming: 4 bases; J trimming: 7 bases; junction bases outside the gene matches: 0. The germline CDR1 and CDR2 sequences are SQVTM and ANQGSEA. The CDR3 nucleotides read TGCAGCGTTGGCGGGAGGAACATTCAGTACGTC. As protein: CSVGGRNIQYV.

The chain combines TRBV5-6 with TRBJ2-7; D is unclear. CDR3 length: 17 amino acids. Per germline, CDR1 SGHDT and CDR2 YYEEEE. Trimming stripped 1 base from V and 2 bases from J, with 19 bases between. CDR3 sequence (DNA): TGTGCCAGCAGCTTGCTTCGAACGAGCGAGACCACCTACGAGCAGTACTTC. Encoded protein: CASSLLRTSETTYEQYF.

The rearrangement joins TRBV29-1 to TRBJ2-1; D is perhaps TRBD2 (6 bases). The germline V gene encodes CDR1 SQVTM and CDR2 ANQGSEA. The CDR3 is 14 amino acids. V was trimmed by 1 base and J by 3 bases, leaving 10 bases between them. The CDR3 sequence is CSVEVSGHYNEQFF. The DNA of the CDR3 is TGCAGCGTTGAAGTTAGCGGCCACTACAATGAGCAGTTCTTC.

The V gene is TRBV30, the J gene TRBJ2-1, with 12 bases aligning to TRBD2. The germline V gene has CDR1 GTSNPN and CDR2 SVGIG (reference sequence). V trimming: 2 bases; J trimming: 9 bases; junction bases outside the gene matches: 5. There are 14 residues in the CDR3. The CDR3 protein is CAWSRLAGVGEQFF. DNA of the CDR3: TGTGCCTGGAGTCGACTAGCGGGAGTGGGTGAGCAGTTCTTC.

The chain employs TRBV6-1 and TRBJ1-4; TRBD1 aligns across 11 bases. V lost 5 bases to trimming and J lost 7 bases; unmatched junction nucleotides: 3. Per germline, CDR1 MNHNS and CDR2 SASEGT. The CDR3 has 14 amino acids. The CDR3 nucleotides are TGTGCCAGCAGTTCCGGGACAGGGGGTGAAAAACTGTTTTTT. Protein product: CASSSGTGGEKLFF.

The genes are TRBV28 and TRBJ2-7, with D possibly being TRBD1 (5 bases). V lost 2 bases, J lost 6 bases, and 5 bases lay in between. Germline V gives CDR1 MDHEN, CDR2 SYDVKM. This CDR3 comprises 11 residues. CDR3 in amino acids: CASSLRGEQYF. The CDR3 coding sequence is TGTGCCAGCAGTTTAAGGGGCGAGCAGTACTTC.

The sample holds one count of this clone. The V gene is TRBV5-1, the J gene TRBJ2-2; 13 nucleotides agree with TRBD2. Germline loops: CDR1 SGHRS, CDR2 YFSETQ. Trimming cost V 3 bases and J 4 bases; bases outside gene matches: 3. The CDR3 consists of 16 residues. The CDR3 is CASSWTSGSFTGELFF. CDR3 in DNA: TGCGCCAGCAGCTGGACTAGCGGGAGTTTCACCGGGGAGCTGTTTTTT.